This entry features one T cell receptor (beta chain) sequence. The data are from a study of blood T cell repertoires in COVID-19. Overall study: Collection of acute and convalescent COVID-19 samples took place in the United States, Italy and Spain. T cells, B-cell-depleted T cells, or PBMCs supplied cDNA or gDNA.

Authors' data handling: From reference gene primer amplification, estimates of nucleated cell counts were derived. The repertoire was sequenced with immunoSEQ multiplex PCR; TCRdb's copy has only in-frame clones and lacks some. V, J and clone size are those of that table, while D and trimming were read from the DNA. Of 150,000 to 200,000 clones in the sample, 70% to 90% were seen once. The germline V gene has CDR1 LNHDA and CDR2 SQIVND (reference sequence). This CDR3 is built from 17 residues. With 3 bases clipped from V and 0 bases from J, the junction kept 6 bases outside the gene matches. Sequencing input: peripheral blood. This chain uses TRBV19 with TRBJ2-7, with 12 bases fitting TRBD2. The TCR was taken from a man between 60 and 70 years old with acute or convalescent COVID-19. The CDR3 sequence is CASSIGLAGGDSYEQYF. CDR3 nucleotides: TGTGCCAGTAGTATTGGGCTAGCGGGAGGGGACTCCTACGAGCAGTACTTC.